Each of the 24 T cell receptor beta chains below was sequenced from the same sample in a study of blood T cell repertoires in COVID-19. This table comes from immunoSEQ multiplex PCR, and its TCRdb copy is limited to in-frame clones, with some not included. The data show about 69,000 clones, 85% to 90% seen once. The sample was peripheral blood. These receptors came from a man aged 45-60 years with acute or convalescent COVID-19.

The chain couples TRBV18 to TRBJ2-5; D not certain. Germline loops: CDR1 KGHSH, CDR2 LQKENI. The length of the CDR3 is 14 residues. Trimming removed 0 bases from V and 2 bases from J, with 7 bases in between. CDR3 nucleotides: TGTGCCAGCTCACCACCATCCAGGCAAGAGACCCAGTACTTC. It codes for CASSPPSRQETQYF.

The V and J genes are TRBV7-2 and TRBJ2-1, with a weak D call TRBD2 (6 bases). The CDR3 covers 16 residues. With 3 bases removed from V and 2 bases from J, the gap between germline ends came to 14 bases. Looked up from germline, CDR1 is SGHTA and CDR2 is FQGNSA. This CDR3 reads CASSLDGTDAYNEQFF. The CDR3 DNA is TGTGCCAGCAGCTTGGACGGGACTGACGCCTACAATGAGCAGTTCTTC.

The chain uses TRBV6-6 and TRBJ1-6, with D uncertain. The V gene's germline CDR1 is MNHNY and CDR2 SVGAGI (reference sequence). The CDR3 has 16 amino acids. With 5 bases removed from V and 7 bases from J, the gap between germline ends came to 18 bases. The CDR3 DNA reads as TGTGCCAGCAGTCCACTACTTCCACGGAACAATTCACCCCTCCACTTT. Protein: CASSPLLPRNNSPLHF.

The CDR3 loop is CASSYNGDSNEQFF. Written as DNA, the CDR3 is TGTGCCAGCAGTTACAACGGCGACTCCAATGAGCAGTTCTTC. The chain links TRBV6-5 to TRBJ2-1; no reliable D call. V lost 2 bases, J lost 6 bases, and 11 bases lay in between. Germline V gene sequence: CDR1 MNHEY, CDR2 SVGAGI. The CDR3 loop spans 14 amino acids.

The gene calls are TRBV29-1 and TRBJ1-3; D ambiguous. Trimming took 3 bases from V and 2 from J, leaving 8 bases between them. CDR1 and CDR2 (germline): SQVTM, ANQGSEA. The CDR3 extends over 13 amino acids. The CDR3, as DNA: TGCAGCGTTGAGAGGACTACTGGAAACACCATATATTTT. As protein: CSVERTTGNTIYF.

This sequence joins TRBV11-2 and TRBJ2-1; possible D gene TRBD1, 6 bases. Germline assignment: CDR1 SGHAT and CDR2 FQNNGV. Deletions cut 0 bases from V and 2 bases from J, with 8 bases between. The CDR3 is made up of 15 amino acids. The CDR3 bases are TGTGCCAGCAGCTTAGATGGGACACCCTACAATGAGCAGTTCTTC. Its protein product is CASSLDGTPYNEQFF.

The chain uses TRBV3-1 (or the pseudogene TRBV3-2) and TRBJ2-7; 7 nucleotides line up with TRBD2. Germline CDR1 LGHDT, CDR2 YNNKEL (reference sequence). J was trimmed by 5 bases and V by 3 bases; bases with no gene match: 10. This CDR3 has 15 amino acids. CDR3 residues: CASSHHGGLVDEQYF. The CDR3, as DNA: TGTGCCAGCAGCCATCATGGAGGACTAGTGGACGAGCAGTACTTC.

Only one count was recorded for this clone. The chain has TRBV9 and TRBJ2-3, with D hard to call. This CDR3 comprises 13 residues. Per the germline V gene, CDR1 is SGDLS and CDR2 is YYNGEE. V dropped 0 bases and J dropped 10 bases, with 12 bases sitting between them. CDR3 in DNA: TGTGCCAGCAGCGTAGATGTAGGTAGCTCGCAGTATTTT. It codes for CASSVDVGSSQYF. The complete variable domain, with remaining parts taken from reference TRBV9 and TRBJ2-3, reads DSGVTQTPKHLITATGQRVTLRCSPRSGDLSVYWYQQSLDQGLQFLIQYYNGEERAKGNILERFSAQQFPDLHSELNLSSLELGDSALYFCASSVDVGSSQYFGPGTRLTVL.

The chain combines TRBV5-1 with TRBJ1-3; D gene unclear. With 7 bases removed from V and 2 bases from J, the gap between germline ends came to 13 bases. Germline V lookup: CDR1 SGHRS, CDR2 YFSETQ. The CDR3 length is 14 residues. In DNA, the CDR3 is TGCGCCAGCCGAAAAACAGATACTGGAAACACCATATATTTT. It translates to CASRKTDTGNTIYF.

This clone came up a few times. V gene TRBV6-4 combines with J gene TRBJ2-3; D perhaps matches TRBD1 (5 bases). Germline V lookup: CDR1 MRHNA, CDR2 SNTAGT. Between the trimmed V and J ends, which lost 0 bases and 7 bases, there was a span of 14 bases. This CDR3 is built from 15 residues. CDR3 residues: CASSDSSRELNTQYF. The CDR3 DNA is TGTGCCAGCAGTGACTCCAGCAGGGAACTAAATACGCAGTATTTT.

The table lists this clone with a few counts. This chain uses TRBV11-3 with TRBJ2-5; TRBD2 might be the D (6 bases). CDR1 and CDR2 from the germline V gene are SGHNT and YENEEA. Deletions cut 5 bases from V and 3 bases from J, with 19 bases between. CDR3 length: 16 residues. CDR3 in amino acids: CASSPIGGSSKETQYF. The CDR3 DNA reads TGTGCCAGCAGCCCCATTGGGGGGTCGAGCAAAGAGACCCAGTACTTC.

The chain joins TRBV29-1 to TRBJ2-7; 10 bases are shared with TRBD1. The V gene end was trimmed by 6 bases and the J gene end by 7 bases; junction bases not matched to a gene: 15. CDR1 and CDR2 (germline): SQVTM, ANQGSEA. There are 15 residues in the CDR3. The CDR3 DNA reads TGCAGCGTCCCAGGGGACAGGGGCCTAAAGGGGGAGCAGTACTTC. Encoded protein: CSVPGDRGLKGEQYF.

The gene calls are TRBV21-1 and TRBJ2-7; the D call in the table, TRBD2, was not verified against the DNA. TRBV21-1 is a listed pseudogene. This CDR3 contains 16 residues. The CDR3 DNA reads TGTGCCAGCAGCACCAGGACTAGCGGAAATCCCTACGAGCAGTACTTC. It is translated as CASSTRTSGNPYEQYF.

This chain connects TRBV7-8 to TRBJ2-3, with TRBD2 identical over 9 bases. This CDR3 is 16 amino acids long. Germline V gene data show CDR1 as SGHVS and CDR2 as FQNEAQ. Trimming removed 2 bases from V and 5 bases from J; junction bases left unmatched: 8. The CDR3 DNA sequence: TGTGCCAGCAGCTTAAGACCGGGACTAGCTTTAGATACGCAGTATTTT. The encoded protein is CASSLRPGLALDTQYF. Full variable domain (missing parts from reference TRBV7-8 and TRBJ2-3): GAGVSQSPRYKVAKRGQDVALRCDPISGHVSLFWYQQALGQGPEFLTYFQNEAQLDKSGLPSDRFFAERPEGSVSTLKIQRTQQEDSAVYLCASSLRPGLALDTQYFGPGTRLTVL.

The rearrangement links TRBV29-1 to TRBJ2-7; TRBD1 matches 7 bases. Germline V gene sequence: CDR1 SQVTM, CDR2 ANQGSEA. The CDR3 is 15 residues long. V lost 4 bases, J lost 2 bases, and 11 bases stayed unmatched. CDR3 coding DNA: TGCAGCGTTGTGACAGGGACAAGCGTTGCCTACGAGCAGTACTTC. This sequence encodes CSVVTGTSVAYEQYF.

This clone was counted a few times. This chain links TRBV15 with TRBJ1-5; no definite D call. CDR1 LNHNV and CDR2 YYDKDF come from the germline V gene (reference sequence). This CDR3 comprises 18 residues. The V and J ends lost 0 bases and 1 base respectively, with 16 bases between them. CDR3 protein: CATSRERRQGNSNQPQHF. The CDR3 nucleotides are TGTGCCACCAGCAGAGAGCGGAGGCAAGGAAACAGCAATCAGCCCCAGCATTTT.

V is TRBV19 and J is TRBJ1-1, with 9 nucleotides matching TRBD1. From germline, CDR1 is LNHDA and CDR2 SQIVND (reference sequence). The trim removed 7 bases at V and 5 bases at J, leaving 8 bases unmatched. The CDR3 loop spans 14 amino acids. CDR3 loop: CASTPWDRDTEAFF. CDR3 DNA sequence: TGTGCCAGTACCCCTTGGGACAGGGATACTGAAGCTTTCTTT.

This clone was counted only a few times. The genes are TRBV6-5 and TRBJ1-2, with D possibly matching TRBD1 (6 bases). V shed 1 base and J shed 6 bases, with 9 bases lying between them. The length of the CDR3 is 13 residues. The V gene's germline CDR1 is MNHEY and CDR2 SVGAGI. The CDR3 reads CASSYFQGNGYTF. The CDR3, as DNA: TGTGCCAGCAGTTACTTCCAGGGGAATGGCTACACCTTC.

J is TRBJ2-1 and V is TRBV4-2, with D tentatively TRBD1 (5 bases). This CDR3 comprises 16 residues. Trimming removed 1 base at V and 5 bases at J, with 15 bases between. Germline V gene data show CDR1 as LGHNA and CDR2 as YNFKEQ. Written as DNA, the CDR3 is TGTGCCAGCAGCCAAGGGGGCACAACCGGGCACAATGAGCAGTTCTTC. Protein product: CASSQGGTTGHNEQFF.

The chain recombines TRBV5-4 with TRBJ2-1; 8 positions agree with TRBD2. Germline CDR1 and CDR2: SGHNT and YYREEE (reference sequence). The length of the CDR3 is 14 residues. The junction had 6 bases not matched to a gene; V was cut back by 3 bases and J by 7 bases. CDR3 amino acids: CASSSGLVRNEQFF. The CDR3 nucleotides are TGTGCCAGCAGCTCGGGACTAGTTCGGAATGAGCAGTTCTTC.

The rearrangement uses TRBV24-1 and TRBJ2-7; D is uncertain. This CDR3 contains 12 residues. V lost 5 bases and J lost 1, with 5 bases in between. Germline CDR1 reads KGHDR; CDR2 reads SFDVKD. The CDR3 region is CATSGYSYEQYF. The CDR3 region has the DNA TGTGCCACCAGTGGTTATTCCTACGAGCAGTACTTC.

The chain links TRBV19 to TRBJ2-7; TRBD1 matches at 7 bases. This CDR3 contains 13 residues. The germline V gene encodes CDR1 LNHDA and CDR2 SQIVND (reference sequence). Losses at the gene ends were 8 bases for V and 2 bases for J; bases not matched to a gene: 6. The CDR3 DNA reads TGTGCCAGTGGTAGGGGGCAGGCCTACGAGCAGTACTTC. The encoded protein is CASGRGQAYEQYF.

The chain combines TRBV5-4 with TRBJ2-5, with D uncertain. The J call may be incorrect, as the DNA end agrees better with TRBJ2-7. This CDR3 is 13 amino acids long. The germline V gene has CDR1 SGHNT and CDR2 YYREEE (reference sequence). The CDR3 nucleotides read TGTGCCAGCAGCTTGGTGCCCACCTACGAGCAGTACTTC. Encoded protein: CASSLVPTYEQYF.

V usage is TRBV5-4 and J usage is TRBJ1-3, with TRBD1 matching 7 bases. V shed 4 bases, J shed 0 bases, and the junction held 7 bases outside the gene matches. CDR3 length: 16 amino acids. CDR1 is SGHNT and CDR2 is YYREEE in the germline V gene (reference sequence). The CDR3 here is CASSNRQGNSGNTIYF. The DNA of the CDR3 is TGTGCCAGCAGCAATCGACAGGGAAACTCTGGAAACACCATATATTTT.